What follows describes a single T cell receptor beta chain. Patients of the Seattle cohort, enrolled during active infection, were followed longitudinally. The data were obtained in a study of blood T cell repertoires in COVID-19. The overall study: The origin of the acute and convalescent COVID-19 samples was the United States, Italy and Spain. In each case, the material was cDNA or gDNA derived from T cells, B-cell-depleted T cells, or PBMCs.

The assay was immunoSEQ multiplex PCR, and TCRdb's table has in-frame clones only and misses some. The sample yields around 150,000 clones, approximately 81% seen once. This CDR3 region has 13 residues. The germline CDR1 and CDR2 sequences are SGHAT and FQNNGV. With 5 bases clipped from V and 11 bases from J, the junction kept 9 bases outside the gene matches. The sequencing sample was made of peripheral blood. V usage is TRBV11-2 and J usage is TRBJ2-1; 7 bases match TRBD2. The source of this sequence is a woman aged 60-70 years with COVID-19, enrolled during active disease. The CDR3 nucleotides are TGTGCCAGCAGCGTAACTAGCGCCGGTAAGCAGTTCTTC. Translating gives CASSVTSAGKQFF.